These 25 T cell receptor beta chains share one sample of origin, sequenced in a study of identical twins. TCRdb reanalysed the 5' RACE reads using MiXCR and keeps one entry per CDR3 protein. The sample includes 1.5 million to 2 million distinct CDR3 sequences, about 32% seen only once; the top ten take about 0.27%. The specimen was cord blood. These receptors came from a newborn girl in good health.

This clonotype occurred many times. V gene TRBV4-1 combines with J gene TRBJ1-2, with 7 bases identical to TRBD1. This CDR3 spans 16 amino acids. CDR1 and CDR2 from the germline V gene are MGHRA and YSYEKL. J gave up 4 bases and V 2 bases, and 10 bases lay outside the gene matches. The CDR3 DNA sequence: TGCGCCAGCAGCCAACTTTCCATAGGGGGCGGCTATGGCTACACCTTC. The encoded protein is CASSQLSIGGGYGYTF.

This clonotype was observed a few times. V usage is TRBV5-6 and J usage is TRBJ2-3; 13 nucleotides align to TRBD2. The germline V gene encodes CDR1 SGHDT and CDR2 YYEEEE. J was trimmed by 0 bases and V by 1 base; bases with no gene match: 8. CDR3 length equals 19 residues. CDR3 sequence (DNA): TGTGCCAGCAGCTTGCGACTAGCGGGAGGAGGCTTGAGCACAGATACGCAGTATTTT. Its translation: CASSLRLAGGGLSTDTQYF.

This chain links TRBV11-2 with TRBJ2-4; D perhaps matches TRBD2 (6 bases). The V and J ends lost 1 base and 13 bases respectively, with 29 bases between them. CDR3 length: 18 amino acids. The germline V gene encodes CDR1 SGHAT and CDR2 FQNNGV. The CDR3 here is CASSLGSLATESYNEQYF. DNA of the CDR3: TGTGCCAGCAGCTTAGGGTCCCTAGCGACTGAGTCCTACAATGAGCAGTACTTC.

The CDR3: CASSVSLNYGYTF. The CDR3 DNA reads as TGTGCCAGTAGTGTCAGTCTTAACTATGGCTACACCTTC. The genes are TRBV19 and TRBJ1-2; D not resolved. Germline V gene sequence: CDR1 LNHDA, CDR2 SQIVND (reference sequence). The CDR3 spans 13 residues. Trimming took off 5 bases at V and 1 base at J, with 8 bases between the two ends. Supplemented by reference TRBV19 and TRBJ1-2, the full variable domain reads DGGITQSPKYLFRKEGQNVTLSCEQNLNHDAMYWYRQDPGQGLRLIYYSQIVNDFQKGDIAEGYSVSREKKESFPLTVTSAQKNPTAFYLCASSVSLNYGYTFGSGTRLTVV.

The chain carries TRBV12-3 or TRBV12-4 and TRBJ2-5; TRBD1 matches at 7 bases. The DNA end is more similar to TRBJ2-7, so the J call may be wrong. The CDR3 extends over 15 amino acids. The CDR3 nucleotides read TGTGCCAGCAGTTTAAGACAGGGAAGTATGGGCGAGCAGTACTTC. This sequence encodes CASSLRQGSMGEQYF.

This clonotype was recorded a few times. The chain uses TRBV29-1 and TRBJ2-3; 11 nucleotides align to TRBD2. The V segment lost 5 bases and the J segment 4 bases; nucleotides outside the gene matches: 2. Germline assignment: CDR1 SQVTM and CDR2 ANQGSEA. The CDR3 is 13 amino acids. Written as DNA, the CDR3 is TGCAGCGTTCTAGCGGGAGGTTCAGATACGCAGTATTTT. This sequence encodes CSVLAGGSDTQYF.

This clonotype was recorded a few times. This chain connects TRBV4-1 to TRBJ2-7; D gene unclear. CDR1 is MGHRA and CDR2 is YSYEKL in the germline V gene. V lost 3 bases, J lost 0 bases, and 9 bases lay in between. This CDR3 contains 14 residues. CDR3 sequence reads: CASSHQQSSYEQYF. CDR3 in DNA: TGCGCCAGCAGCCACCAACAGAGCTCCTACGAGCAGTACTTC.

This clonotype came up many times. The chain combines TRBV9 with TRBJ2-7; D may be TRBD2 (6 bases). The CDR3 is 13 residues long. Trimming left V 4 bases short and J 2 bases short, with 10 bases between. Germline-derived CDR1 and CDR2 are SGDLS and YYNGEE. CDR3 in amino acids: CASSPSGPYEQYF. In DNA, the CDR3 is TGTGCCAGCAGCCCCAGCGGGCCCTACGAGCAGTACTTC.

This clonotype came up a few times. This rearrangement joins TRBV3-1 to TRBJ2-3; TRBD2 matches 12 bases. The CDR3 has 16 amino acids. The trim removed 5 bases at V and 3 bases at J, leaving 6 bases unmatched. The germline gives CDR1 LGHDT, CDR2 YNNKEL (reference sequence). The CDR3 DNA sequence: TGTGCCAGCAGCAGACGACTAGCGGGGGAAACAGATACGCAGTATTTT. It specifies CASSRRLAGETDTQYF.

This clonotype came up many times. This sequence joins TRBV20-1 and TRBJ2-7; perhaps TRBD2 as D (5 bases). V lost 1 base and J lost 10, with 14 bases in between. The CDR3 is 12 residues long. Germline values: CDR1 DFQATT, CDR2 SNEGSKA (reference sequence). CDR3: CSARALTRYQYF. The CDR3 DNA reads as TGCAGTGCTAGAGCCCTCACTAGATATCAGTACTTC.

The V call is TRBV5-5, the J call TRBJ2-2, with unresolved D. There are 14 residues in the CDR3. Germline V gene lookup returns CDR1 SGHKS and CDR2 YYEKEE (reference sequence). V was pared by 3 bases and J by 0 bases, with 6 bases between. In DNA form, the CDR3 reads TGTGCCAGCAGCTCTAACTCGAACACCGGGGAGCTGTTTTTT. Translated, it gives CASSSNSNTGELFF.

This clonotype was found a few times. The rearrangement joins TRBV6-2 or TRBV6-3 to TRBJ1-2; TRBD1 matches at 8 bases. This CDR3 contains 16 residues. The V and J ends lost 0 bases and 6 bases, in that order; junction bases with no gene match: 9. Germline CDR1 and CDR2: MNHEY and SVGEGT. The CDR3 protein is CASSYSTPDRDNGYTF. The CDR3, as DNA: TGTGCCAGCAGTTACTCAACCCCGGACAGGGACAATGGCTACACCTTC.

The V call is TRBV7-2, the J call TRBJ2-2, with 12 bases lining up with TRBD2. V was pared by 3 bases and J by 6 bases, with 5 bases of the junction left unmatched. Germline V gene sequence: CDR1 SGHTA, CDR2 FQGNSA. There are 16 residues in the CDR3. The CDR3 loop reads CASSFTSGGPSGELFF. The CDR3 bases are TGTGCCAGCAGCTTCACTAGCGGGGGGCCATCCGGGGAGCTGTTTTTT.

The chain combines TRBV5-1 with TRBJ1-1; D remains ambiguous. Germline lookup yields CDR1 SGHRS and CDR2 YFSETQ. V lost 4 bases to trimming and J lost 3 bases, with 10 bases between them. The CDR3 has 13 residues. The CDR3 nucleotides are TGCGCCAGCAGCCCATACAGTTACACTGAAGCTTTCTTT. Its protein product is CASSPYSYTEAFF.

This clonotype occurred a few times. V usage is TRBV20-1 and J usage is TRBJ2-5; D not resolved. The CDR3 has 14 amino acids. V was cut by 1 base and J by 3 bases, with 12 bases left in between. Germline V lookup: CDR1 DFQATT, CDR2 SNEGSKA (reference sequence). This CDR3 is CSARARTPKETQYF. DNA for the CDR3: TGCAGTGCTAGAGCCAGAACTCCAAAAGAGACCCAGTACTTC.

On this clonotype: A read error may explain this, as a much larger clone is one base away. This rearrangement joins TRBV7-2 to TRBJ2-3; D is unclear. The V gene lost 3 bases and the J gene lost 0 bases, with 7 bases spanning the gap. Germline V gene data show CDR1 as SGHTA and CDR2 as FQGNSA. CDR3 length equals 14 residues. This chain's CDR3 is CASSFQASTDTQYF. The CDR3 DNA follows: TGTGCCAGCAGCTTCCAGGCTAGCACAGATACGCAGTATTTT.

The chain employs TRBV13 and TRBJ1-2; D is ambiguous. Germline CDR1 is PRHDT and CDR2 is FYEKMQ (reference sequence). This CDR3 has 15 residues. The ends were cut back, 0 bases at V and 5 bases at J, with 13 bases in the middle. The CDR3 DNA reads as TGTGCCAGCAGCTTAGGCGACGCCCGAGGGTATGGCTACACCTTC. It codes for CASSLGDARGYGYTF. The whole variable domain, remainder taken from reference TRBV13 and TRBJ1-2, is AAGVIQSPRHLIKEKRETATLKCYPIPRHDTVYWYQQGPGQDPQFLISFYEKMQSDKGSIPDRFSAQQFSDYHSELNMSSLELGDSALYFCASSLGDARGYGYTFGSGTRLTVV.

This clonotype has a handful of counts. The chain has TRBV4-1 and TRBJ1-2, with 9 bases identical to TRBD1. The CDR3 runs to 15 residues. Germline CDR1 and CDR2: MGHRA and YSYEKL. With 0 bases clipped from V and 4 bases from J, the junction kept 3 bases outside the gene matches. The CDR3 DNA reads TGCGCCAGCAGCCAAGACGAGACAGGGGGCTATGGCTACACCTTC. Translating gives CASSQDETGGYGYTF.

The V and J genes are TRBV20-1 and TRBJ1-1; 8 bases align to TRBD1. Germline assignment: CDR1 DFQATT and CDR2 SNEGSKA (reference sequence). The CDR3 consists of 15 residues. V shed 0 bases and J 1 base; nucleotides not matched to a gene: 4. The CDR3 spells CSARDRGQANTEAFF. CDR3 nucleotide sequence: TGCAGTGCTAGAGACAGGGGACAGGCGAACACTGAAGCTTTCTTT.

The rearrangement uses TRBV20-1 and TRBJ1-5; weak D call: TRBD1 (6 bases). Trimming removed 0 bases from V and 4 bases from J, with 10 bases in between. Germline V gene data show CDR1 as DFQATT and CDR2 as SNEGSKA (reference sequence). The CDR3 totals 14 residues. For the CDR3, the DNA is TGCAGTGCTAGAGAAGACAGGAGAAATCAGCCCCAGCATTTT. Residues: CSAREDRRNQPQHF.

The chain couples TRBV6-5 to TRBJ2-3; D remains unclear. CDR1 and CDR2 (germline): MNHEY, SVGAGI. The germline V and J ends were trimmed by 6 bases and 9 bases, with 16 bases remaining between them. This CDR3 spans 13 amino acids. This CDR3 reads CASRASSLATQYF. DNA for the CDR3: TGTGCCAGCAGGGCAAGTTCGCTGGCCACGCAGTATTTT.

This rearrangement joins TRBV7-9 to TRBJ1-2, with D uncertain. The germline CDR1 and CDR2 sequences are SEHNR and FQNEAQ (reference sequence). Trimming removed 6 bases from V and 2 bases from J, with 19 bases in between. This CDR3 spans 16 amino acids. The CDR3 DNA is TGTGCCAGCAGTCCTCCCAAACACGGCATGAACTATGGCTACACCTTC. As protein: CASSPPKHGMNYGYTF.

J is TRBJ2-7 and V is TRBV2; TRBD2 is a possible D gene (5 bases). The CDR3 length is 14 residues. Germline CDR1 SNHLY, CDR2 FYNNEI. Trimming pared 3 bases from V and 0 bases from J, leaving 9 bases between. DNA for the CDR3: TGTGCCAGCAGTGAGCGGGCCTACTCCTACGAGCAGTACTTC. Translation: CASSERAYSYEQYF.

The chain joins TRBV20-1 to TRBJ1-2; no reliable D call. The germline V gene encodes CDR1 DFQATT and CDR2 SNEGSKA (reference sequence). Trimming cost V 3 bases and J 1 base, with 9 bases left between them. This CDR3 has 13 amino acids. CDR3 sequence: CSASRNLNYGYTF. For the CDR3, the DNA is TGCAGTGCTAGTCGCAACCTTAACTATGGCTACACCTTC.

The chain recombines TRBV18 with TRBJ2-6; D gene uncertain. Trimming stripped 1 base from V and 0 bases from J, with 7 bases between. This CDR3 region has 16 residues. Germline V gene sequence: CDR1 KGHSH, CDR2 LQKENI. The CDR3 nucleotides are TGTGCCAGCTCACCACGAAAACACTCTGGGGCCAACGTCCTGACTTTC. Translation gives CASSPRKHSGANVLTF.